The 13 T cell receptor beta chains reported below all come from one sample, sequenced in a study of identical twins. Via MiXCR, TCRdb re-called the 5' RACE reads, giving one row per CDR3 protein. This table holds 500,000 to 650,000 distinct CDR3 sequences, roughly 6.6% found once. The sample was also reused in another study, on yellow fever vaccine responses in identical twins.

Sequencing used PBMCs. Receptors were obtained from a woman under 30 in good health.

This clonotype was seen repeatedly, ten times or more. The chain is built from TRBV15 and TRBJ2-6; TRBD2 might be the D (5 bases). CDR1 is LNHNV, CDR2 YYDKDF, per germline (reference sequence). Trimming cost V 4 bases and J 2 bases, with 12 bases left between them. The CDR3 sequence is 16 residues long. CDR3 DNA sequence: TGTGCCACCAGCACAATACTAGGGACTGGGGCCAACGTCCTGACTTTC. It encodes CATSTILGTGANVLTF.

The chain links TRBV6-4 to TRBJ2-1; D uncertain. Germline V CDR1 and CDR2: MRHNA, SNTAGT. V lost 7 bases to trimming and J lost 4 bases, with 11 bases between them. The CDR3 has 13 amino acids. The CDR3 reads CASKSDGYNEQFF. The CDR3 nucleotides are TGTGCCAGCAAAAGTGACGGATACAATGAGCAGTTCTTC.

The V and J genes are TRBV5-1 and TRBJ1-6; D remains unclear. The V end was cut by 2 bases, the J end by 10 bases, with 19 bases between. CDR1 is SGHRS, CDR2 YFSETQ, per germline. The CDR3 consists of 16 residues. CDR3 amino acids: CASSFGFEGPRSPLHF. As DNA, the CDR3 is TGCGCCAGCAGCTTTGGATTTGAGGGTCCAAGGTCACCCCTCCACTTT.

The V gene is TRBV29-1, the J gene TRBJ2-3, with D tentatively TRBD1 or TRBD2 (5 bases each). V lost 4 bases and J lost 4, with 9 bases in between. The CDR3 length is 12 residues. From germline, CDR1 is SQVTM and CDR2 ANQGSEA. DNA for the CDR3: TGCAGCGTTGCAGAGGGGTCAGATACGCAGTATTTT. Residues: CSVAEGSDTQYF.

The chain carries TRBV10-3 and TRBJ2-1, with TRBD2 as a possible D gene (7 bases). Deletions cut 10 bases from V and 8 bases from J, with 18 bases between. The CDR3 is 13 amino acids. The germline V gene encodes CDR1 ENHRY and CDR2 SYGVKD. The CDR3 DNA reads TGTGCCAGCAGGACGGGGGGCAGGGATGAGCAGTTCTTC. This sequence encodes CASRTGGRDEQFF.

The chain uses TRBV2 and TRBJ2-2; 10 bases are a match to TRBD2. This CDR3 is built from 14 residues. Germline assignment: CDR1 SNHLY and CDR2 FYNNEI. V was pared by 8 bases and J by 6 bases, with 6 bases of the junction left unmatched. In DNA form, the CDR3 reads TGTGCCAGCCGGGAGCGGGAGGGTCCCGGGGAGCTGTTTTTT. Its protein is CASREREGPGELFF.

This clonotype was recorded a few times. The chain carries TRBV29-1 and TRBJ2-2; D gene uncertain. Germline V CDR1 and CDR2: SQVTM, ANQGSEA. The CDR3 is 14 residues long. The ends were cut back, 7 bases at V and 0 bases at J, with 12 bases in the middle. The CDR3 here is CSASVYANTGELFF. DNA of the CDR3: TGCAGCGCCTCGGTTTACGCGAACACCGGGGAGCTGTTTTTT.

This clonotype was counted between two and nine times. The chain has TRBV12-3 or TRBV12-4 and TRBJ1-5, with 10 nucleotides matching TRBD1. V was clipped by 1 base and J by 15 bases; unmatched bases: 15. The CDR3 is made up of 16 amino acids. The chain's CDR3 is CASSLGRDRGHFSRHF. DNA for the CDR3: TGTGCCAGCAGTTTAGGCCGGGACAGGGGCCATTTTTCCCGGCATTTT.

V gene TRBV18 combines with J gene TRBJ2-5, with 7 bases matching TRBD2. Per the germline V gene, CDR1 is KGHSH and CDR2 is LQKENI. The CDR3 is 16 residues long. Trimming removed 6 bases from V and 2 bases from J; junction bases left unmatched: 12. The CDR3 coding sequence is TGTGCCAGCTCTCCGGGGTTGGGACTACCTCAAGAGACCCAGTACTTC. Its translation is CASSPGLGLPQETQYF.

In its sample, this clonotype was seen a few times. The chain recombines TRBV7-9 with TRBJ2-1; no reliable D call. Per germline, CDR1 SEHNR and CDR2 FQNEAQ (reference sequence). V lost 0 bases and J 5 bases, leaving 11 bases between the germline ends. CDR3 length: 15 amino acids. CDR3 nucleotides: TGTGCCAGCAGCTTAGCGCGTACATCTGACAATGAGCAGTTCTTC. This sequence encodes CASSLARTSDNEQFF.

This clonotype was observed a few times. The rearrangement links TRBV11-2 to TRBJ1-1; possible D gene TRBD1, 6 bases. Germline V gene data show CDR1 as SGHAT and CDR2 as FQNNGV. Deletions cut 5 bases from V and 0 bases from J, with 10 bases between. This CDR3 spans 14 amino acids. This CDR3 is CASSRGALNTEAFF. CDR3 in DNA: TGTGCCAGCAGCCGGGGGGCCTTGAACACTGAAGCTTTCTTT.

There are many counts of this clonotype. The chain couples TRBV11-2 to TRBJ2-1; 9 bases map to TRBD2. Germline-derived CDR1 and CDR2 are SGHAT and FQNNGV. V gave up 5 bases and J gave up 0 bases; unmatched junction bases: 14. The CDR3 contains 19 residues. The CDR3 bases are TGTGCCAGCAGCCAATCCCAGCTGCTAGCGGGGATCTCCTACAATGAGCAGTTCTTC. Translating gives CASSQSQLLAGISYNEQFF.

V gene TRBV12-3 or TRBV12-4 combines with J gene TRBJ2-7; TRBD1 agrees at 10 bases. V shed 5 bases, J shed 6 bases, and the junction held 7 bases outside the gene matches. The CDR3 spans 14 residues. The CDR3 DNA sequence: TGTGCCAGCAGTCCGGGGACAGGGGTTGCCGAGCAGTACTTC. This codes for CASSPGTGVAEQYF.